Only a few counts were recorded for the clone carrying this TCR beta chain. Its antigen is currently unknown. The data originate from a study of Graves' ophthalmopathy and Graves' hyperthyroidism. Across the whole study: Peripheral blood was gathered at first diagnosis, ahead of any treatment whatsoever.

TCR beta CDR3 regions were amplified from RNA transcripts. A first-round RT-PCR used HTBI primers, followed by a second-round multiplex PCR. From the multiplex PCR reads, TCRdb called clonotypes with MiXCR, one entry per CDR3 protein. This table has roughly 480,000 distinct CDR3 sequences, approximately 14% appearing once. Trimming took off 3 bases at V and 5 bases at J, with 20 bases between the two ends. The CDR3 is made up of 16 amino acids. CDR1 and CDR2 from the germline V gene are SGHNT and YYREEE (reference sequence). Study-level results: Most clonotypes expanded in thyroid above 0.001 frequency were present in blood too. A 13-signature model separated ophthalmopathy from stable hyperthyroidism, reaching about 91% sensitivity and 75% to 83% specificity cross-validated.

Lactation, pregnancy, uncontrolled infections and other autoimmune diseases were all grounds for excluding patients. The sequenced material came from blood. The chain joins TRBV5-4 to TRBJ1-2; no definite D call. This clonotype was obtained from a woman aged 25-40 years with Graves' ophthalmopathy. CDR3 DNA: TGTGCCAGCAGCTCCCCAACCCAGGCAAGAGGGTATGGCTACACCTTC. Protein product: CASSSPTQARGYGYTF.